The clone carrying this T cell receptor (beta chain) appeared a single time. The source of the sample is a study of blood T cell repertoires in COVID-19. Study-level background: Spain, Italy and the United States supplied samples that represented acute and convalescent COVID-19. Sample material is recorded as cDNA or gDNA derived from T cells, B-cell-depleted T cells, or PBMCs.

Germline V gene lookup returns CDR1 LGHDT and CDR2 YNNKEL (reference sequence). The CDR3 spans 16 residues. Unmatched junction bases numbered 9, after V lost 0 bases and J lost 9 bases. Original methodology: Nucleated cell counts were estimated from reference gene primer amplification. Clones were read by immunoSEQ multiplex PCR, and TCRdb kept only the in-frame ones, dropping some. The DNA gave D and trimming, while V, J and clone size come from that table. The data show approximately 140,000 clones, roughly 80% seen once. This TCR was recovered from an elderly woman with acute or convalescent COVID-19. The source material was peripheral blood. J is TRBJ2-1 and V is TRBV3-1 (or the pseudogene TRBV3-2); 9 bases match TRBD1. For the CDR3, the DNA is TGTGCCAGCAGCCAAGAGTCCCGGGACAGGGTCGGTGAGCAGTTCTTC. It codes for CASSQESRDRVGEQFF.